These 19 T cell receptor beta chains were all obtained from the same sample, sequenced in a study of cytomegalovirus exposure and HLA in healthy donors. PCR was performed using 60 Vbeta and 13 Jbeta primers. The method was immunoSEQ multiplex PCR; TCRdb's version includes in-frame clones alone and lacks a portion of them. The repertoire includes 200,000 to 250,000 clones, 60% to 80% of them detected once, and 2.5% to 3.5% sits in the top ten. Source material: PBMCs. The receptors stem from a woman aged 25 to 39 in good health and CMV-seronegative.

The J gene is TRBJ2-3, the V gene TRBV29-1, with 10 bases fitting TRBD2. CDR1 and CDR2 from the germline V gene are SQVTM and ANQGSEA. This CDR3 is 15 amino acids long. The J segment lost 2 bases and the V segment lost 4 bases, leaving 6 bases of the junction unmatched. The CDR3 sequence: CSVVSGGVYTDTQYF. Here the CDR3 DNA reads TGCAGCGTTGTAAGCGGGGGGGTATACACAGATACGCAGTATTTT.

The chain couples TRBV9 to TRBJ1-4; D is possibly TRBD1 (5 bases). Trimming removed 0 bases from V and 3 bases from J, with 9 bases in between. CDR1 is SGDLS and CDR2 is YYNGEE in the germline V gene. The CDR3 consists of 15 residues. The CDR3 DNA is TGTGCCAGCAGCGTAGATGCAGGGTCTAATGAAAAACTGTTTTTT. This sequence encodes CASSVDAGSNEKLFF.

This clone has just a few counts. The CDR3 loop is CASSLGLAGGMNEQYF. CDR3 bases: TGTGCCAGCAGCCTGGGACTAGCGGGAGGGATGAACGAGCAGTACTTC. V and J are TRBV13 and TRBJ2-7; 16 bases are a match to TRBD2. This CDR3 has 16 residues. CDR1 is PRHDT, CDR2 FYEKMQ, per germline (reference sequence). Trimming at V came to 5 bases and at J to 5 bases, leaving 6 bases not matched to a gene.

The CDR3 spells CASSLVGGGEMGEQYF. Written as DNA, the CDR3 is TGTGCCAGCAGCTTAGTTGGAGGGGGCGAGATGGGCGAGCAGTACTTC. V and J are TRBV11-3 and TRBJ2-7; D is possibly TRBD1 (7 bases). The V gene's germline CDR1 is SGHNT and CDR2 YENEEA. The CDR3 length is 16 residues. V lost 1 base, J lost 6 bases, and 19 bases lay in between. Drawing the rest from reference TRBV11-3 and TRBJ2-7, the complete variable domain is EAGVVQSPRYKIIEKKQPVAFWCNPISGHNTLYWYLQNLGQGPELLIRYENEEAVDDSQLPKDRFSAERLKGVDSTLKIQPAELGDSAVYLCASSLVGGGEMGEQYFGPGTRLTVT.

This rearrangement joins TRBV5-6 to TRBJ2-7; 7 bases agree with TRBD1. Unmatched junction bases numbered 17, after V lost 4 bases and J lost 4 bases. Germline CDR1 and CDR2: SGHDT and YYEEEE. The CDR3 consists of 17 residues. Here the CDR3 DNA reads TGTGCCAGCAGCACGCCACCTAGGGGGCTAGGGATTTACGAGCAGTACTTC. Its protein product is CASSTPPRGLGIYEQYF.

CDR3 DNA: TGTGCCAGCAGCGGCGGGGGCAGAGGGGGCACAGATACGCAGTATTTT. It yields the protein CASSGGGRGGTDTQYF. V gene TRBV6-6 combines with J gene TRBJ2-3; weak D call: TRBD2 (7 bases). CDR1 and CDR2 from the germline V gene are MNHNY and SVGAGI (reference sequence). V shed 6 bases and J shed 1 base, with 17 bases lying between them. This CDR3 contains 16 residues.

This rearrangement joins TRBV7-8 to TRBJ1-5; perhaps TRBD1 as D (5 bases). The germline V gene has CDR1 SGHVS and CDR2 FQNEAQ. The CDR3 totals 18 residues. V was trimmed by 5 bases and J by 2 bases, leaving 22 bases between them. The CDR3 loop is CASSTRGLTWDGNQPQHF. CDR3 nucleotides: TGTGCCAGCAGCACAAGGGGTTTGACCTGGGATGGCAATCAGCCCCAGCATTTT. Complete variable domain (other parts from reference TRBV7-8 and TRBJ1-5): GAGVSQSPRYKVAKRGQDVALRCDPISGHVSLFWYQQALGQGPEFLTYFQNEAQLDKSGLPSDRFFAERPEGSVSTLKIQRTQQEDSAVYLCASSTRGLTWDGNQPQHFGDGTRLSIL.

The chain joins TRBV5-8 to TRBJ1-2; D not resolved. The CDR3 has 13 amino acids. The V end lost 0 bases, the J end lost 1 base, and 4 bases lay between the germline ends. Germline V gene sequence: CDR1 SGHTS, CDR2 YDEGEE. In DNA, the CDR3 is TGTGCCAGCAGCTTGGACTTTAACTATGGCTACACCTTC. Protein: CASSLDFNYGYTF.

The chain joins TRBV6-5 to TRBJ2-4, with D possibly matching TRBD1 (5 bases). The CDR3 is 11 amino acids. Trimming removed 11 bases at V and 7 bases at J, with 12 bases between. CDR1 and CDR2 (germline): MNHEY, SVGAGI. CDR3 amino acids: CASTYRNIQYF. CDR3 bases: TGTGCCTCAACATACAGGAACATTCAGTACTTC.

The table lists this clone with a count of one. For the CDR3, the DNA is TGTGCCAGTATCCTTTCTGGGACAATGAACACTGAAGCTTTCTTT. Translated, it gives CASILSGTMNTEAFF. V usage is TRBV19 and J usage is TRBJ1-1, with D possibly matching TRBD1 (6 bases). Germline V gene data show CDR1 as LNHDA and CDR2 as SQIVND (reference sequence). V was shortened by 7 bases and J by 0 bases, with 15 bases between the two germline ends. The CDR3 has 15 amino acids. Together with reference TRBV19 and TRBJ1-1, the CDR3 gives the full variable domain: DGGITQSPKYLFRKEGQNVTLSCEQNLNHDAMYWYRQDPGQGLRLIYYSQIVNDFQKGDIAEGYSVSREKKESFPLTVTSAQKNPTAFYLCASILSGTMNTEAFFGQGTRLTVV.

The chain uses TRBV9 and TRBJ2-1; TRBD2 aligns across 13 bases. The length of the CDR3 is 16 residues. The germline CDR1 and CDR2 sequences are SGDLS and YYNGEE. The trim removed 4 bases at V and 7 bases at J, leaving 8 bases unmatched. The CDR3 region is CASSHPGLAGINEQFF. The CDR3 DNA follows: TGTGCCAGCAGCCACCCGGGACTAGCGGGGATTAATGAGCAGTTCTTC.

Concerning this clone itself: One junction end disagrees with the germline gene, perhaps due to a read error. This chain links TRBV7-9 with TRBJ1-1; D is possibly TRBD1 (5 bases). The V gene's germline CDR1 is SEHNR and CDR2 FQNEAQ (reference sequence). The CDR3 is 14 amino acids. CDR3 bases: TGTGCCAGCAGTGGATGGGGCATGAACCCTGAAGCTTTCTTT. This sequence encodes CASSGWGMNPEAFF.

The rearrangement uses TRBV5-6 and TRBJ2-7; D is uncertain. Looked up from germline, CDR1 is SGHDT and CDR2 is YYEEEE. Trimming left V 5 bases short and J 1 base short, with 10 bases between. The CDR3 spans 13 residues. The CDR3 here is CASRKGESYEQYF. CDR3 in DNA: TGTGCCAGCAGGAAAGGAGAATCCTACGAGCAGTACTTC.

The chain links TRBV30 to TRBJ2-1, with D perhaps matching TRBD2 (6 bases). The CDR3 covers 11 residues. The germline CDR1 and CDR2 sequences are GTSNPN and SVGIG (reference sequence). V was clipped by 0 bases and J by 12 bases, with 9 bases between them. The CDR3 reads CAWSVGAGQFF. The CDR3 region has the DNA TGTGCCTGGAGTGTAGGAGCGGGGCAGTTCTTC. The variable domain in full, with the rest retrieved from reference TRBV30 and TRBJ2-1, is SQTIHQWPATLVQPVGSPLSLECTVEGTSNPNLYWYRQAAGRGLQLLFYSVGIGQISSEVPQNLSASRPQDRQFILSSKKLLLSDSGFYLCAWSVGAGQFFGPGTRLTVL.

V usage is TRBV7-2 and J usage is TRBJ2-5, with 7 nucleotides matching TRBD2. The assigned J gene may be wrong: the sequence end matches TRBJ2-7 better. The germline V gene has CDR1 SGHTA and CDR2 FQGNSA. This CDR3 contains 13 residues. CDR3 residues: CASSSGRGDEQYF. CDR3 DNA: TGTGCCAGCAGCTCGGGTCGGGGGGACGAGCAGTACTTC.

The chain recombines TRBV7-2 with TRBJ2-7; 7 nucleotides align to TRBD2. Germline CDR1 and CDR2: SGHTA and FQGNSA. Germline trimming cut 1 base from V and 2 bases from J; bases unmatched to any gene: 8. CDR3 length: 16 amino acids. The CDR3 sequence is CASSLDPLAATYEQYF. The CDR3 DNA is TGTGCCAGCAGCTTAGACCCGCTAGCGGCAACCTACGAGCAGTACTTC.

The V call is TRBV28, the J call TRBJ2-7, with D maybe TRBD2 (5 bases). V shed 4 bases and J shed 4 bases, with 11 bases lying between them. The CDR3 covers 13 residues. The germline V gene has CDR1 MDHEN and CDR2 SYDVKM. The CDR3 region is CASSSGIPYEQYF. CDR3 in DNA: TGTGCCAGCAGTTCGGGGATCCCTTACGAGCAGTACTTC.

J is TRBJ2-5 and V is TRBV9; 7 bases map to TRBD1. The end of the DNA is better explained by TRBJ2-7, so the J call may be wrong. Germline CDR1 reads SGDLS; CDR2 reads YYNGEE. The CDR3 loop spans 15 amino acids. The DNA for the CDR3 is TGTGCCAGCAGTGCGGCCGGGACAGAGACCTACGAGCAGTACTTC. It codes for CASSAAGTETYEQYF.

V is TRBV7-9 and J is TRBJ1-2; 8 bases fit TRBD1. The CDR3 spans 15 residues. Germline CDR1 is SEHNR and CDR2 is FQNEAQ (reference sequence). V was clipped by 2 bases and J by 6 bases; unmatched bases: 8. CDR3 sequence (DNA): TGTGCCAGCAGCTTATTGCCCGCGACAGGGGATGGCTACACCTTC. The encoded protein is CASSLLPATGDGYTF.